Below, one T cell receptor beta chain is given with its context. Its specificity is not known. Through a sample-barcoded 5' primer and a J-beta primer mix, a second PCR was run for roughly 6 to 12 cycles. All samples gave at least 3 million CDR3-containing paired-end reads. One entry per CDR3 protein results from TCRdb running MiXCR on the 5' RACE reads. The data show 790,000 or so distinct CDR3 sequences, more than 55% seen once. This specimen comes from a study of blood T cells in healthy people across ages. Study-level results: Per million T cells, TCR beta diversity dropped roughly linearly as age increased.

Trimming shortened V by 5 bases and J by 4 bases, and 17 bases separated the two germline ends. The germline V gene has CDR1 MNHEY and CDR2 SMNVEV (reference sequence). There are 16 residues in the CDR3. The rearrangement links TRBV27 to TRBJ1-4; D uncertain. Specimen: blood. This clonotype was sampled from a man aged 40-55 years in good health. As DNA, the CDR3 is TGTGCCAGCAGTCCTGCAACCCACGGGGTTAATGAAAAACTGTTTTTT. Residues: CASSPATHGVNEKLFF.